A selection of T cell receptor beta chains follows, all from one sample in a study of type 1 regulatory T cells. From the reads, TCRdb called clonotypes with MiXCR, one entry per CDR3 protein. The table has approximately 97,000 distinct CDR3 sequences, 25% to 40% seen once. The sample was CD4+ T cells, either the whole sample or a sorted fraction (not recorded which). These receptors all stem from a human donor in good health. Both conserved end residues are part of each CDR3. Fields, in order: CDR3 protein, V gene.

CDR3: CASSFVAGARTGELFF; V: TRBV11-2
CDR3: CASSHPSGRLTDTQYF; V: TRBV7-2
CDR3: CASSLQLAGYNEQFF; V: TRBV7-9
CDR3: CASSLSSRKVTDTQYF; V: TRBV28
CDR3: CASSIQGNGYTF; V: TRBV19
CDR3: CAISEETDTQYF; V: TRBV10-3
CDR3: CASSQDRASGSWANEQFF; V: TRBV4-1
CDR3: CASSLGEAGAQETQYF; V: TRBV7-9
CDR3: CASSYRGSLYNEQFF; V: TRBV7-9
CDR3: CASSWDSFGEKLFF; V: TRBV5-1
CDR3: CASIGDSSYEQYF; V: TRBV19
CDR3: CASRRRGADTQYF; V: TRBV5-6
CDR3: CASSLGQGMRQETQYF; V: TRBV11-2
CDR3: CASRPPSAGYTF; V: TRBV6-5
CDR3: CASSKAVVLGETEAFF; V: TRBV19
CDR3: CASSRIPQGGYEQYF; V: TRBV6-5
CDR3: CASSTRSGGETQYF; V: TRBV5-4
CDR3: CASSQDWSGGSETQYF; V: TRBV4-2
CDR3: CSAAHTGELFF; V: TRBV20-1
CDR3: CASSGQGPDTQYF; V: TRBV7-2
CDR3: CASSLGRTGVYEQYF; V: TRBV5-4
CDR3: CASSEALIWGYTF; V: TRBV6-1
CDR3: CASRAWTGVGGNTIYF; V: TRBV12-3/TRBV12-4
CDR3: CASSQPTGGNQPQHF; V: TRBV23-1
CDR3: CASRRTSGSNYGYTF; V: TRBV5-1
CDR3: CASSPPVGVTDTQYF; V: TRBV7-2
CDR3: CSPRAAGRRSYNEQFF; V: TRBV20-1
CDR3: CASSQDRVPGDGYTF; V: TRBV14
CDR3: CASSDSVRFSGYTF; V: TRBV6-5
CDR3: CASGGTALFVYNEQFF; V: TRBV2
CDR3: CASSLDHNSDLHF; V: TRBV5-5
CDR3: CASTHKMLGRVNYGYTF; V: TRBV12-3/TRBV12-4
CDR3: CASGPTGLYGYTF; V: TRBV6-5
CDR3: CSVEKGAGGYTF; V: TRBV29-1
CDR3: CSVEGTGLYEQYF; V: TRBV29-1